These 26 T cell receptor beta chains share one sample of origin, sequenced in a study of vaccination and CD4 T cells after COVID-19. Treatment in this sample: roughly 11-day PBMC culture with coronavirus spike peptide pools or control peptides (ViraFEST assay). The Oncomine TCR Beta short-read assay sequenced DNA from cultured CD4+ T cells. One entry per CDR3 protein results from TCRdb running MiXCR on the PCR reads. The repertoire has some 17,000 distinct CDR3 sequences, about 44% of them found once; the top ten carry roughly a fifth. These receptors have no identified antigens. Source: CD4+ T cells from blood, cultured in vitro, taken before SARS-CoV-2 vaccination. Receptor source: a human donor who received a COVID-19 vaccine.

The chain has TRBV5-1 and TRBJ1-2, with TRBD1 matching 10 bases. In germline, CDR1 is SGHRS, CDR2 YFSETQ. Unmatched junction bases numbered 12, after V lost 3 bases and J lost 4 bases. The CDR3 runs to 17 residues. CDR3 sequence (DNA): TGCGCCAGCAGCTCCCAGGCCGGGACAGGGGCGATCTATGGCTACACCTTC. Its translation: CASSSQAGTGAIYGYTF.

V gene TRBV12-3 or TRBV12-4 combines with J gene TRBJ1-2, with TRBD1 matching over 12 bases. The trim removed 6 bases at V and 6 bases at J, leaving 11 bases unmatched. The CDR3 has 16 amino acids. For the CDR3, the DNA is TGTGCCAGCAGCTCCGGGACAGGGGGCGCTCGGAATGGCTACACCTTC. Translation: CASSSGTGGARNGYTF.

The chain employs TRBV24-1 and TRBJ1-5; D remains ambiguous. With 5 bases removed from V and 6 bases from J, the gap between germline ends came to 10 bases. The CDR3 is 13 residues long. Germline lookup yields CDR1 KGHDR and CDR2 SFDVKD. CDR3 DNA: TGTGCCACCAGTGCCGGGTATGGTCAGCCCCAGCATTTT. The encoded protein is CATSAGYGQPQHF.

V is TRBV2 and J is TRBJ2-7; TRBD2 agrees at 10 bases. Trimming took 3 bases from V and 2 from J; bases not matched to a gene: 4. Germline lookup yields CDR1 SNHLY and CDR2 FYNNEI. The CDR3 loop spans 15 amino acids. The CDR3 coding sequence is TGTGCCAGCAGTGAGGCTAGCGGGGGAACCTACGAGCAGTACTTC. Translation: CASSEASGGTYEQYF.

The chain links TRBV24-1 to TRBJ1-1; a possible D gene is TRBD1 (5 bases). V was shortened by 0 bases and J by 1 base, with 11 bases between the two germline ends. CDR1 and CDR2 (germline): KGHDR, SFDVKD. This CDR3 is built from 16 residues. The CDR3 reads CATSDLPGGENTEAFF. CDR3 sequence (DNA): TGTGCCACCAGTGATTTGCCGGGGGGGGAGAACACTGAAGCTTTCTTT.

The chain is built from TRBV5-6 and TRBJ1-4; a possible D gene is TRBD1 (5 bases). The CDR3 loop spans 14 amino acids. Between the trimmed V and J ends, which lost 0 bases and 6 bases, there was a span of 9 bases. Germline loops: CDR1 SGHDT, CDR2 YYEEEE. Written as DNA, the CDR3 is TGTGCCAGCAGCTTGGGACAGAATTATGAAAAACTGTTTTTT. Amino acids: CASSLGQNYEKLFF. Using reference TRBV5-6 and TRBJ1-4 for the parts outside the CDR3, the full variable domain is DAGVTQSPTHLIKTRGQQVTLRCSPKSGHDTVSWYQQALGQGPQFIFQYYEEEERQRGNFPDRFSGHQFPNYSSELNVNALLLGDSALYLCASSLGQNYEKLFFGSGTQLSVL.

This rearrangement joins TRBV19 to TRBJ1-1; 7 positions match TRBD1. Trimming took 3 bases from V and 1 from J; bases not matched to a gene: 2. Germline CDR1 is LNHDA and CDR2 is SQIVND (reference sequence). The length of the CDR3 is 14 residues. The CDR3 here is CASSIEGANTEAFF. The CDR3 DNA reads TGTGCCAGTAGTATTGAGGGGGCGAACACTGAAGCTTTCTTT.

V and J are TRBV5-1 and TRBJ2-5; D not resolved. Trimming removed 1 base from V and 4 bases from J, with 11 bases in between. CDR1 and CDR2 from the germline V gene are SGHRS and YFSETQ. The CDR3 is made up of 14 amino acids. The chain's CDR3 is CASSLYMGRETQYF. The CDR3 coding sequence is TGCGCCAGCAGCTTGTACATGGGTAGAGAGACCCAGTACTTC.

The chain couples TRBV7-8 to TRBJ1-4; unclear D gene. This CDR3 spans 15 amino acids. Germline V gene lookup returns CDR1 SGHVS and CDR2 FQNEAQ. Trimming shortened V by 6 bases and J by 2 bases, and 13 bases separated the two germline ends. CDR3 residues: CASSSLLATNEKLFF. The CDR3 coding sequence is TGTGCCAGCAGTTCACTCCTGGCGACTAATGAAAAACTGTTTTTT.

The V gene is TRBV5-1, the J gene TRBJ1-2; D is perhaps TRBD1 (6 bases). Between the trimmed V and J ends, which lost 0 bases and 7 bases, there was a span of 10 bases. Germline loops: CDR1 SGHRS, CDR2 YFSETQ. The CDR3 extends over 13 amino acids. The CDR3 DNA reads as TGCGCCAGCAGCTTGGTCGGGGGCTCTGGCTACACCTTC. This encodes CASSLVGGSGYTF.

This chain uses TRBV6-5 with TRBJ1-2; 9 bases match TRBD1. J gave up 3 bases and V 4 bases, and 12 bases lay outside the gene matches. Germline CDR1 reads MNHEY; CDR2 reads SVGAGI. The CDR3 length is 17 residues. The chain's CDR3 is CASSSTQGALDYYGYTF. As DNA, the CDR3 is TGTGCCAGCAGTTCGACACAGGGGGCCTTGGACTACTATGGCTACACCTTC.

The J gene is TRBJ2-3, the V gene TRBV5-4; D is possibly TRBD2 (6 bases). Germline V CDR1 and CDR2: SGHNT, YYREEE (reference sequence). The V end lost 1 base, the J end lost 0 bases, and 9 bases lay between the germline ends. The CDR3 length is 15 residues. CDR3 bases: TGTGCCAGCAGCTTGAGACGGGGGAGCACAGATACGCAGTATTTT. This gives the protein CASSLRRGSTDTQYF.

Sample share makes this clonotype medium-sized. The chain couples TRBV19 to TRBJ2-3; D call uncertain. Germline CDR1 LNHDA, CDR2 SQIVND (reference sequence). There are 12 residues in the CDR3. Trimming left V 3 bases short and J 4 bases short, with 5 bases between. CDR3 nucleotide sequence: TGTGCCAGTAGTATTAAGGCAGATACGCAGTATTTT. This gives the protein CASSIKADTQYF. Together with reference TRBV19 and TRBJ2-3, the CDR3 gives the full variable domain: DGGITQSPKYLFRKEGQNVTLSCEQNLNHDAMYWYRQDPGQGLRLIYYSQIVNDFQKGDIAEGYSVSREKKESFPLTVTSAQKNPTAFYLCASSIKADTQYFGPGTRLTVL.

The CDR3 spells CASRGNRGDSYNEQFF. CDR3 nucleotides: TGTGCCAGCAGGGGAAACAGGGGAGATTCTTACAATGAGCAGTTCTTC. The V gene is TRBV6-2 or TRBV6-3, the J gene TRBJ2-1, with 7 positions matching TRBD1. This CDR3 has 16 residues. Germline V gene lookup returns CDR1 MNHEY and CDR2 SVGEGT. V was pared by 6 bases and J by 4 bases, with 12 bases of the junction left unmatched.

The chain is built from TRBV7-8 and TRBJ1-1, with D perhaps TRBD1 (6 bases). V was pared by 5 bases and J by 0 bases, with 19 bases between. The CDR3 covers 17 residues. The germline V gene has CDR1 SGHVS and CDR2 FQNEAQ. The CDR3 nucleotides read TGTGCCAGCAGCCACAACCGACGTGGACAGCTGAACACTGAAGCTTTCTTT. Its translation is CASSHNRRGQLNTEAFF.

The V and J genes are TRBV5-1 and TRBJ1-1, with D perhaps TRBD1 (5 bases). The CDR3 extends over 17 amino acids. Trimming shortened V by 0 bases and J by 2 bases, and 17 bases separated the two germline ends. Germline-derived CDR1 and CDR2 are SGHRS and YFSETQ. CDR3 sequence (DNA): TGCGCCAGCAGCTTGGATGGGGGTGGAGGGGCCAACACTGAAGCTTTCTTT. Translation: CASSLDGGGGANTEAFF.

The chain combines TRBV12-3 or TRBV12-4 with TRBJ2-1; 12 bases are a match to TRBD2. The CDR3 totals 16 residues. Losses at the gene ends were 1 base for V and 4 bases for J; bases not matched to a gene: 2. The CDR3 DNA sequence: TGTGCCAGCAGTTTAGGACTAGCGGGGGATTACAATGAGCAGTTCTTC. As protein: CASSLGLAGDYNEQFF.

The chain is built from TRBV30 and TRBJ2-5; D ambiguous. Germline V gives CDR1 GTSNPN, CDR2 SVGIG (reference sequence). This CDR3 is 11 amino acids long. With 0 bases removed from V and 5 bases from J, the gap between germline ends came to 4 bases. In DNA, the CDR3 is TGTGCCTGGAGTGTTCTCGAGACCCAGTACTTC. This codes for CAWSVLETQYF. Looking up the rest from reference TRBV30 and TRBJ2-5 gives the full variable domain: SQTIHQWPATLVQPVGSPLSLECTVEGTSNPNLYWYRQAAGRGLQLLFYSVGIGQISSEVPQNLSASRPQDRQFILSSKKLLLSDSGFYLCAWSVLETQYFGPGTRLLVL.

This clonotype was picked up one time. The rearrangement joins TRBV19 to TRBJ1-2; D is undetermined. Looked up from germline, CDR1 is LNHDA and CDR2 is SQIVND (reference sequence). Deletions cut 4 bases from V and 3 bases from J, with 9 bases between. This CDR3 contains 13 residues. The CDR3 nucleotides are TGTGCCAGTAGTAGGGTGGAGGACTATGGCTACACCTTC. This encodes CASSRVEDYGYTF.

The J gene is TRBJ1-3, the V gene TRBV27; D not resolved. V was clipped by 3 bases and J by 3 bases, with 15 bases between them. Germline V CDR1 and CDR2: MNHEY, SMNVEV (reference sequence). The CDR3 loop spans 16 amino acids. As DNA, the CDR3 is TGTGCCAGCAGTTTTTCGTGGAGGGCTGGTGGAAACACCATATATTTT. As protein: CASSFSWRAGGNTIYF.

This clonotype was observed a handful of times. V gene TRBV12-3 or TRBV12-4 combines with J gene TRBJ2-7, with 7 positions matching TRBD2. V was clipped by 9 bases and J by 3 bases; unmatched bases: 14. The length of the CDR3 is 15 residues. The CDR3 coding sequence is TGTGCCAGTACACGTCTAGGTAGCGGGTACTACGAGCAGTACTTC. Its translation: CASTRLGSGYYEQYF.

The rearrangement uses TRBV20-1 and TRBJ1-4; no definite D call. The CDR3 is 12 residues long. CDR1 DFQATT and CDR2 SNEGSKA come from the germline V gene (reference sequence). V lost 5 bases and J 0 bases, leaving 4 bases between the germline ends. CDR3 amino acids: CSAGATNEKLFF. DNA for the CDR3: TGCAGTGCTGGGGCAACTAATGAAAAACTGTTTTTT.

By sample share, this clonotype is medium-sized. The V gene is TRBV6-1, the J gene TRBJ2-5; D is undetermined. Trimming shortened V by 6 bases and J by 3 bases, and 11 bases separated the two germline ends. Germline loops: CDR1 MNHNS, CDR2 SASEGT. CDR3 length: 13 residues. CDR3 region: CASSWNPEETQYF. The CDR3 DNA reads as TGTGCCAGCAGCTGGAACCCTGAAGAGACCCAGTACTTC.

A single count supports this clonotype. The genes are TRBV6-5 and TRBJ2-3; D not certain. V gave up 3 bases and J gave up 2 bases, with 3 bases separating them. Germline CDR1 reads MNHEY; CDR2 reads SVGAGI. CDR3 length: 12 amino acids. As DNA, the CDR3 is TGTGCCAGCAGTTATAACACAGATACGCAGTATTTT. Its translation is CASSYNTDTQYF.

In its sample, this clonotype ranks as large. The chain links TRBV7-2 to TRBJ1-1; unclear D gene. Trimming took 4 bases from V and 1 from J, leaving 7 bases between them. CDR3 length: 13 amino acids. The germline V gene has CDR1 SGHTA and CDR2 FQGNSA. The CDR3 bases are TGTGCCAGCAGCTCCTCGAGGAACACTGAAGCTTTCTTT. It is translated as CASSSSRNTEAFF. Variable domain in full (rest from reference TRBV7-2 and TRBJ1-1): GAGVSQSPSNKVTEKGKDVELRCDPISGHTALYWYRQSLGQGLEFLIYFQGNSAPDKSGLPSDRFSAERTGGSVSTLTIQRTQQEDSAVYLCASSSSRNTEAFFGQGTRLTVV.

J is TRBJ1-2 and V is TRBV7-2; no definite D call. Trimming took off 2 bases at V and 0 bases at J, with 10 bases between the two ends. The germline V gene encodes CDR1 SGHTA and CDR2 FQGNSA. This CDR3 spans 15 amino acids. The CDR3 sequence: CASSLQYGSNYGYTF. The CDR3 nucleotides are TGTGCCAGCAGCTTACAGTACGGATCTAACTATGGCTACACCTTC.